A single sample gave rise to the 20 T cell receptor beta chains below, sequenced in a study of cytomegalovirus exposure and HLA in healthy donors. Data came from immunoSEQ multiplex PCR; TCRdb stores just in-frame clones and leaves some out. The data contain 100,000 to 150,000 clones, 75% to 90% of them singletons. The specimen sequenced was PBMCs. All receptors come from a woman between 18 and 29 years old in good health and CMV-seronegative.

The CDR3 protein is CAWSPGTYEQYF. The CDR3, as DNA: TGTGCCTGGAGTCCCGGTACCTACGAGCAGTACTTC. V usage is TRBV30 and J usage is TRBJ2-7; D is ambiguous. Germline CDR1 is GTSNPN and CDR2 is SVGIG (reference sequence). The CDR3 is made up of 12 amino acids. V dropped 2 bases and J dropped 2 bases, with 7 bases sitting between them.

The chain uses TRBV29-1 and TRBJ2-7; 9 nucleotides line up with TRBD1. CDR3 length: 13 amino acids. V lost 7 bases, J lost 3 bases, and 7 bases stayed unmatched. CDR1 SQVTM and CDR2 ANQGSEA come from the germline V gene. CDR3 in DNA: TGCAGCGCCATGGGACAGGGCGGCTACGAGCAGTACTTC. Translating it yields CSAMGQGGYEQYF.

The chain joins TRBV10-2 to TRBJ2-3, with a possible D match to TRBD2 (5 bases). Germline lookup yields CDR1 WSHSY and CDR2 SAAADI. The CDR3 loop spans 13 amino acids. V was clipped by 5 bases and J by 6 bases, with 12 bases between them. The CDR3 bases are TGCGCCAGCAGTTTGAATAGAGGGGATACGCAGTATTTT. Amino acid sequence: CASSLNRGDTQYF.

This chain links TRBV11-2 with TRBJ1-1; maybe TRBD1 (5 bases). The ends were cut back, 2 bases at V and 4 bases at J, with 11 bases in the middle. This CDR3 has 14 residues. Germline CDR1 reads SGHAT; CDR2 reads FQNNGV. CDR3 coding DNA: TGTGCCAGCAGCTTATCTGGCAGGGTCACTGAAGCTTTCTTT. Translated, it gives CASSLSGRVTEAFF.

This chain connects TRBV29-1 to TRBJ2-5; TRBD1 matches at 8 bases. With 5 bases clipped from V and 5 bases from J, the junction kept 7 bases outside the gene matches. There are 13 residues in the CDR3. CDR1 is SQVTM and CDR2 is ANQGSEA in the germline V gene. CDR3: CSVPGTGSETQYF. In DNA, the CDR3 is TGCAGCGTTCCCGGGACAGGTTCTGAGACCCAGTACTTC. The variable domain in full, with the rest retrieved from reference TRBV29-1 and TRBJ2-5, is SAVISQKPSRDICQRGTSLTIQCQVDSQVTMMFWYRQQPGQSLTLIATANQGSEATYESGFVIDKFPISRPNLTFSTLTVSNMSPEDSSIYLCSVPGTGSETQYFGPGTRLLVL.

This chain connects TRBV18 to TRBJ1-2, with 8 bases matching TRBD1. V lost 6 bases, J lost 4 bases, and 16 bases stayed unmatched. Germline V CDR1 and CDR2: KGHSH, LQKENI. This CDR3 has 17 residues. The CDR3, as DNA: TGTGCCAGCTCTCCTACCGGGACAGGAGAGGTTAGCTATGGCTACACCTTC. Translated: CASSPTGTGEVSYGYTF.

J is TRBJ1-1 and V is TRBV18; TRBD1 matches at 8 bases. Germline assignment: CDR1 KGHSH and CDR2 LQKENI. The CDR3 length is 16 residues. V lost 3 bases to trimming and J lost 5 bases; unmatched junction nucleotides: 11. This chain's CDR3 is CASSPRTGFKGTEAFF. CDR3 in DNA: TGTGCCAGCTCACCCCGGACAGGGTTTAAGGGGACTGAAGCTTTCTTT.

The chain joins TRBV27 to TRBJ2-1; the D is unclear. Germline-derived CDR1 and CDR2 are MNHEY and SMNVEV (reference sequence). The CDR3 contains 13 residues. Trimming took off 6 bases at V and 4 bases at J, with 10 bases between the two ends. The CDR3 bases are TGTGCCAGCAGAATAGACGGGTACAATGAGCAGTTCTTC. Translation gives CASRIDGYNEQFF.

The CDR3 nucleotides are TGCGCCAGCAGCTTGGTGGCGGCAGGGACTGAAGCTTTCTTT. It yields the protein CASSLVAAGTEAFF. The rearrangement links TRBV5-1 to TRBJ1-1; maybe TRBD1 (5 bases). V lost 0 bases and J 5 bases, leaving 11 bases between the germline ends. CDR1 and CDR2 (germline): SGHRS, YFSETQ. The CDR3 sequence is 14 residues long. Based on the CDR3 plus reference TRBV5-1 and TRBJ1-1, the full variable domain is KAGVTQTPRYLIKTRGQQVTLSCSPISGHRSVSWYQQTPGQGLQFLFEYFSETQRNKGNFPGRFSGRQFSNSRSEMNVSTLELGDSALYLCASSLVAAGTEAFFGQGTRLTVV.

The chain has TRBV27 and TRBJ2-1; D remains unclear. Germline assignment: CDR1 MNHEY and CDR2 SMNVEV (reference sequence). V shed 3 bases and J shed 0 bases, with 9 bases lying between them. The CDR3 totals 15 residues. The CDR3 sequence: CASSFTNPSYNEQFF. The CDR3 DNA reads TGTGCCAGCAGTTTCACTAATCCCTCCTACAATGAGCAGTTCTTC.

This chain joins TRBV6-5 and TRBJ1-4, with 10 bases aligning to TRBD1. Per the germline V gene, CDR1 is MNHEY and CDR2 is SVGAGI. The trim removed 2 bases at V and 7 bases at J, leaving 1 base unmatched. The CDR3 is 14 amino acids. CDR3 in amino acids: CASSYRDRGEKLFF. The CDR3 nucleotides are TGTGCCAGCAGTTACCGGGACAGGGGTGAAAAACTGTTTTTT.

The chain links TRBV5-1 to TRBJ2-2; 12 bases line up with TRBD2. CDR3 length: 19 residues. From germline, CDR1 is SGHRS and CDR2 YFSETQ. V lost 7 bases, J lost 3 bases, and 16 bases stayed unmatched. The CDR3 sequence: CASSGGKTSGSQYTGELFF. The CDR3 coding sequence is TGCGCCAGCTCAGGGGGAAAGACTAGCGGGAGTCAGTACACCGGGGAGCTGTTTTTT.

The chain links TRBV5-4 to TRBJ2-7; D possibly corresponds to TRBD1 (5 bases). The CDR3 is made up of 13 amino acids. Trimming pared 2 bases from V and 3 bases from J, leaving 9 bases between. Per the germline V gene, CDR1 is SGHNT and CDR2 is YYREEE (reference sequence). The CDR3 sequence is CASSFGQDYEQYF. In nucleotides, the CDR3 is TGTGCCAGCAGCTTCGGACAAGACTACGAGCAGTACTTC.

This chain connects TRBV2 to TRBJ2-7; 8 bases fit TRBD1. In germline, CDR1 is SNHLY, CDR2 FYNNEI. The CDR3 is 17 residues long. The trim removed 5 bases at V and 3 bases at J, leaving 15 bases unmatched. This CDR3 is CASSPKPLGQVYYEQYF. CDR3 nucleotide sequence: TGTGCCAGCAGTCCTAAGCCGTTGGGACAGGTATACTACGAGCAGTACTTC.

V usage is TRBV9 and J usage is TRBJ1-4; no reliable D call. Trimming took off 0 bases at V and 6 bases at J, with 15 bases between the two ends. Germline CDR1 reads SGDLS; CDR2 reads YYNGEE. The CDR3 loop spans 16 amino acids. CDR3 DNA: TGTGCCAGCAGCGTAGCCGCCTGGCAAGTGTATGAAAAACTGTTTTTT. Protein: CASSVAAWQVYEKLFF.

This clone showed up just once. The J gene is TRBJ2-7, the V gene TRBV28; TRBD2 might be the D (5 bases). CDR1 MDHEN and CDR2 SYDVKM come from the germline V gene. Deletions cut 2 bases from V and 7 bases from J, with 12 bases between. There are 13 residues in the CDR3. The CDR3 DNA is TGTGCCAGCAGTTTACCCGGACGGGGAGAGCAGTACTTC. This translates into CASSLPGRGEQYF.

The chain employs TRBV7-2 and TRBJ2-3; TRBD2 aligns across 11 bases. Germline lookup yields CDR1 SGHTA and CDR2 FQGNSA. V was pared by 0 bases and J by 7 bases, with 6 bases of the junction left unmatched. This CDR3 comprises 16 residues. As DNA, the CDR3 is TGTGCCAGCAGCTTAGCGAGGGTAGCGGGAGGGTATACGCAGTATTTT. Amino acids: CASSLARVAGGYTQYF.

The chain uses TRBV5-6 and TRBJ2-3, with 11 positions matching TRBD2. Per the germline V gene, CDR1 is SGHDT and CDR2 is YYEEEE. J gave up 1 base and V 2 bases, and 3 bases lay outside the gene matches. The CDR3 has 16 residues. The CDR3 coding sequence is TGTGCCAGCAGCTTCACTAGCGGGGGTCGCACAGATACGCAGTATTTT. It codes for CASSFTSGGRTDTQYF. Using reference TRBV5-6 and TRBJ2-3 for the parts outside the CDR3, the full variable domain is DAGVTQSPTHLIKTRGQQVTLRCSPKSGHDTVSWYQQALGQGPQFIFQYYEEEERQRGNFPDRFSGHQFPNYSSELNVNALLLGDSALYLCASSFTSGGRTDTQYFGPGTRLTVL.

The V call is TRBV11-2, the J call TRBJ2-3; tentative D call: TRBD2 (6 bases). The CDR3 is 16 amino acids. The V gene lost 0 bases and the J gene lost 5 bases, with 15 bases spanning the gap. Germline-derived CDR1 and CDR2 are SGHAT and FQNNGV. CDR3 residues: CASSLELYGRGDTQYF. The CDR3 bases are TGTGCCAGCAGCTTAGAACTTTACGGGAGAGGAGATACGCAGTATTTT.

The J gene is TRBJ2-7, the V gene TRBV4-1; 7 bases are a match to TRBD2. The J segment lost 0 bases and the V segment lost 1 base, leaving 6 bases of the junction unmatched. The CDR3 spans 16 residues. Germline V gene lookup returns CDR1 MGHRA and CDR2 YSYEKL. The CDR3 coding sequence is TGCGCCAGCAGCCAAGGTTTACTAGCGTCCTCCTACGAGCAGTACTTC. Translation: CASSQGLLASSYEQYF.